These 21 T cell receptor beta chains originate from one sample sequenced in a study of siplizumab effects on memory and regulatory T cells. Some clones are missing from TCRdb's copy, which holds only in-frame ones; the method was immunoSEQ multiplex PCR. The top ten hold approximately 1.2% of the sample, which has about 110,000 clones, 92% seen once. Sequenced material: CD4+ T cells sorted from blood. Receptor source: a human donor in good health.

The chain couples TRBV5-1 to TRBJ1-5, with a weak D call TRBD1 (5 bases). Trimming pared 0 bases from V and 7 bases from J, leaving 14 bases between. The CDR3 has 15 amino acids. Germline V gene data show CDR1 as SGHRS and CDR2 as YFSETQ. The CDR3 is CASSLAGGPRQPQHF. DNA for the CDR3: TGCGCCAGCAGCTTGGCCGGGGGACCGCGCCAGCCCCAGCATTTT.

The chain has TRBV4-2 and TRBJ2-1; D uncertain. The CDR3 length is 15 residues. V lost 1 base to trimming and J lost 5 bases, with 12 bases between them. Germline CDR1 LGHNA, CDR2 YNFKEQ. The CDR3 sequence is CASSQGVSADNEQFF. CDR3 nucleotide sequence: TGTGCCAGCAGCCAAGGCGTGTCCGCGGACAATGAGCAGTTCTTC.

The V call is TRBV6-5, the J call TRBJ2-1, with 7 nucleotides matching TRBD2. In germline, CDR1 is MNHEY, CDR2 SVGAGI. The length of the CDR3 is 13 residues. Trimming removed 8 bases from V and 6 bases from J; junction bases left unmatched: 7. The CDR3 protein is CASASGIGNEQFF. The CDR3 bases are TGTGCCAGCGCAAGCGGGATAGGCAATGAGCAGTTCTTC.

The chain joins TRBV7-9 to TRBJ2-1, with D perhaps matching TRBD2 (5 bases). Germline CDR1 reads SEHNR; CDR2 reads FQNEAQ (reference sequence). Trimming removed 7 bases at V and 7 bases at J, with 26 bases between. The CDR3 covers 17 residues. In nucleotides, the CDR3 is TGTGCCAGCATATATACATTGGCTGGAGGCCTGGGTAATGAGCAGTTCTTC. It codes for CASIYTLAGGLGNEQFF.

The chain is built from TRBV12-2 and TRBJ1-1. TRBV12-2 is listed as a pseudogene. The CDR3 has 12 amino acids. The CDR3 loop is CASRLWGFEAFF. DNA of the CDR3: TGTGCAAGTCGCTTATGGGGGTTTGAAGCTTTCTTT.

The CDR3 coding sequence is TGTGCCAGCAGCTGGCTAGGACAGGGGGCGGGCGAGCAGTACTTC. The encoded protein is CASSWLGQGAGEQYF. The chain carries TRBV6-5 and TRBJ2-7; 11 positions match TRBD1. V lost 6 bases and J lost 6; bases outside the gene matches: 10. The CDR3 spans 15 residues. Germline V lookup: CDR1 MNHEY, CDR2 SVGAGI.

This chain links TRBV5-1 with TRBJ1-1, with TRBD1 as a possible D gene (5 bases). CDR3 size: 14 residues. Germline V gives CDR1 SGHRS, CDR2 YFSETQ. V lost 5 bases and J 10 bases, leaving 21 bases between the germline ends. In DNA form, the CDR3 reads TGCGCCAGCAGGATTGGGCCGGGGGGGACTACAGCTTTCTTT. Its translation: CASRIGPGGTTAFF.

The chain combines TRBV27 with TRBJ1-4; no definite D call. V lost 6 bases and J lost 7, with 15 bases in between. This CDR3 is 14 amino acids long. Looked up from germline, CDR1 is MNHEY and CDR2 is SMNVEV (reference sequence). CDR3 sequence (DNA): TGTGCCAGCAGCCAACTAAGTCGGAGTGAAAAACTGTTTTTT. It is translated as CASSQLSRSEKLFF.

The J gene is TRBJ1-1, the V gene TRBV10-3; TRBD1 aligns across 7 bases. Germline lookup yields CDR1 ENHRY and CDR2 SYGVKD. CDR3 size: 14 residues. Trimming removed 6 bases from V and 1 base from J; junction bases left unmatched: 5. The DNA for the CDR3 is TGTGCCATCAGCCTTGACAGGGCGAACACTGAAGCTTTCTTT. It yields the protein CAISLDRANTEAFF.

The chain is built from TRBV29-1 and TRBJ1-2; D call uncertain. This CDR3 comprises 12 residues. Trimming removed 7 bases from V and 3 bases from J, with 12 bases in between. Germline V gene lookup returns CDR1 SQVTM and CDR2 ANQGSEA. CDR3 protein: CSAGREDYGYTF. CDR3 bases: TGCAGCGCCGGTAGGGAAGACTATGGCTACACCTTC.

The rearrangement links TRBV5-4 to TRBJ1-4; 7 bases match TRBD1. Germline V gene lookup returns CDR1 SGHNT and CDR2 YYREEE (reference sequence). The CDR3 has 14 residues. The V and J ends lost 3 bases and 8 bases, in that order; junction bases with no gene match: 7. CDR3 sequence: CASSSARGGEKLFF. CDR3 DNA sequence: TGTGCCAGCAGCTCGGCCAGGGGGGGGGAAAAACTGTTTTTT.

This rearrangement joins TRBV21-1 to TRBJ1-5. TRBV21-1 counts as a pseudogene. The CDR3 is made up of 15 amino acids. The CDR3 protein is CASTYWGGDNQPQHF. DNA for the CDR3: TGTGCCAGCACCTATTGGGGGGGGGATAATCAGCCCCAGCATTTT.

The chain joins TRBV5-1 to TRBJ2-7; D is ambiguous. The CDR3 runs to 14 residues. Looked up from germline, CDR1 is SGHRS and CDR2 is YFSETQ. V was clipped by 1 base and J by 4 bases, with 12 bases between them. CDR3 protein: CASSLTPSLYEQYF. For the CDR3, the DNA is TGCGCCAGCAGCTTGACGCCAAGTTTGTACGAGCAGTACTTC.

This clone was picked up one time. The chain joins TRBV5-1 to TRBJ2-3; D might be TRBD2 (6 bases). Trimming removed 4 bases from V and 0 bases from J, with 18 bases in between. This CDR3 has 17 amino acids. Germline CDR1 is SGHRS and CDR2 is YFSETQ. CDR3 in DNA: TGCGCCAGCAGCGTCAACCCTCGCGGGGCTAGCACAGATACGCAGTATTTT. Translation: CASSVNPRGASTDTQYF.

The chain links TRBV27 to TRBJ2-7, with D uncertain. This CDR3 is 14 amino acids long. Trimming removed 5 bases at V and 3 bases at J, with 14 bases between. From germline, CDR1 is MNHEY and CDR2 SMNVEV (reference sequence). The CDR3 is CASSMRFPRYEQYF. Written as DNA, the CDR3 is TGTGCCAGCAGTATGAGGTTCCCCCGCTACGAGCAGTACTTC.

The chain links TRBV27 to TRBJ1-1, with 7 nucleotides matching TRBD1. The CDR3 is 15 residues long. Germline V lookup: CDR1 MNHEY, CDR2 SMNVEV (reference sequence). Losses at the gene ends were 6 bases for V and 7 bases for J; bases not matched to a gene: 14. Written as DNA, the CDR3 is TGTGCCAGCAGACCCGATTTAATTCAGGGGGATGAAGCTTTCTTT. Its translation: CASRPDLIQGDEAFF.

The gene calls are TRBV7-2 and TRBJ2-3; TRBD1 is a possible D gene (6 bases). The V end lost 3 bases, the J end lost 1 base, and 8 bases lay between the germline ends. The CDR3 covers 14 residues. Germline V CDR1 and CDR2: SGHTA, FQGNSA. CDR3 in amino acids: CASSFRTGTDTQYF. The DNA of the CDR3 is TGTGCCAGCAGCTTTCGGACAGGCACAGATACGCAGTATTTT.

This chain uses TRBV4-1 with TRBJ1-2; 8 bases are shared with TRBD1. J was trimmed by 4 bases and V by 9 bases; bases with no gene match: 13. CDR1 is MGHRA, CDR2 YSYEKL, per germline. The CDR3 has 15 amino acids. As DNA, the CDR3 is TGCGCCAGTAATTCCGGGACAGGAAATTTCTATGGCTACACCTTC. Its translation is CASNSGTGNFYGYTF.

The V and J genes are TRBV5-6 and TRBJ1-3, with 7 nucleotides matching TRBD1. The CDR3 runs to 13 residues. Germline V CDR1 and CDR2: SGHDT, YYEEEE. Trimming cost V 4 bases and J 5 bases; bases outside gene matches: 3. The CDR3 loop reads CASSGGQRNTIYF. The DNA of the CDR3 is TGTGCCAGCAGCGGGGGACAGAGAAACACCATATATTTT.

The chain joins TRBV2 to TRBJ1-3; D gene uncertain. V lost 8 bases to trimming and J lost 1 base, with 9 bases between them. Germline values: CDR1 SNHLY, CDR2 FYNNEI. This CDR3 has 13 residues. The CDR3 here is CASLWSSGNTIYF. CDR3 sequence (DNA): TGTGCCAGCCTGTGGAGTTCTGGAAACACCATATATTTT. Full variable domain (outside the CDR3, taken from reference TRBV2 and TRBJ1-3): EPEVTQTPSHQVTQMGQEVILRCVPISNHLYFYWYRQILGQKVEFLVSFYNNEISEKSEIFDDQFSVERPDGSNFTLKIRSTKLEDSAMYFCASLWSSGNTIYFGEGSWLTVV.

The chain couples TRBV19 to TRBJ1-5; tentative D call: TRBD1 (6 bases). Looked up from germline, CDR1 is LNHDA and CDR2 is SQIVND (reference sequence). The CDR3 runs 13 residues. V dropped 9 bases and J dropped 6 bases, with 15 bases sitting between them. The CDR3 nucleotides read TGTGCCAGCAACAGGGCCACGGGTCAGCCCCAGCATTTT. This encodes CASNRATGQPQHF.